Below are 28 T cell receptor beta chains sequenced from a single sample in a study of Ad26.COV2.S vaccination and SARS-CoV-2 variants. Generated by immunoSEQ multiplex PCR, the TCRdb table keeps only in-frame clones and is missing some. The sample carries 200,000 to 250,000 clones, approximately 88% recorded once. Treatment here: roughly 19 received Ad26.COV2.S at low or high dose, single or two shots; several received placebo; per-sample allocation not given. Specimens were obtained on day 63 following the first vaccine or placebo injection. The source was peripheral blood, collected in a trial of Ad26.COV2.S vaccine versus placebo. Receptors were obtained from a person between 18 and 65 years old who received the Ad26.COV2.S COVID-19 vaccine or a placebo.

CDR3 nucleotide sequence: TGTGCCAGCAGCTTAATAGACAAAGAGACCCAGTACTTC. It yields the protein CASSLIDKETQYF. The chain joins TRBV11-2 to TRBJ2-5; D not certain. Germline values: CDR1 SGHAT, CDR2 FQNNGV. The CDR3 is 13 residues long. Trimming removed 2 bases at V and 3 bases at J, with 7 bases between.

The rearrangement links TRBV21-1 to TRBJ2-7; the table assigns TRBD2, which was not confirmed against the DNA. TRBV21-1 is recorded as a pseudogene. This CDR3 has 18 residues. CDR3 protein: CASSKRGGGLTSSYEQYF. Written as DNA, the CDR3 is TGTGCCAGCAGCAAAAGAGGGGGGGGACTTACGAGCTCCTACGAGCAGTACTTC.

The V gene is TRBV6-6, the J gene TRBJ2-1; TRBD2 aligns across 11 bases. The CDR3 extends over 15 amino acids. Germline assignment: CDR1 MNHNY and CDR2 SVGAGI (reference sequence). Trimming took 0 bases from V and 5 from J; bases not matched to a gene: 0. The CDR3 spells CASSYSTSGDNEQFF. As DNA, the CDR3 is TGTGCCAGCAGTTACTCGACTAGCGGGGACAATGAGCAGTTCTTC.

The rearrangement links TRBV11-2 to TRBJ2-7; TRBD2 aligns across 7 bases. The CDR3 runs 15 residues. Germline trimming cut 2 bases from V and 0 bases from J; bases unmatched to any gene: 4. The germline gives CDR1 SGHAT, CDR2 FQNNGV. CDR3 DNA sequence: TGTGCCAGCAGCTTACTAGCGGAATCCTCCTACGAGCAGTACTTC. Translating gives CASSLLAESSYEQYF. Together with reference TRBV11-2 and TRBJ2-7, the CDR3 gives the full variable domain: EAGVAQSPRYKIIEKRQSVAFWCNPISGHATLYWYQQILGQGPKLLIQFQNNGVVDDSQLPKDRFSAERLKGVDSTLKIQPAKLEDSAVYLCASSLLAESSYEQYFGPGTRLTVT.

This sequence joins TRBV7-2 and TRBJ2-1; maybe TRBD1 (6 bases). The V gene lost 6 bases and the J gene lost 2 bases, with 14 bases spanning the gap. CDR1 is SGHTA and CDR2 is FQGNSA in the germline V gene. The CDR3 spans 15 residues. The CDR3 is CASSQTTGPYNEQFF. The CDR3, as DNA: TGTGCCAGCAGTCAAACGACAGGTCCCTACAATGAGCAGTTCTTC.

The chain joins TRBV2 to TRBJ2-7, with D hard to call. Germline lookup yields CDR1 SNHLY and CDR2 FYNNEI. V lost 6 bases, J lost 3 bases, and 9 bases lay in between. The CDR3 has 12 residues. The CDR3 spells CASSLTIYEQYF. The CDR3 nucleotides read TGTGCCAGCAGCCTCACGATCTACGAGCAGTACTTC. Based on the CDR3 plus reference TRBV2 and TRBJ2-7, the full variable domain is EPEVTQTPSHQVTQMGQEVILRCVPISNHLYFYWYRQILGQKVEFLVSFYNNEISEKSEIFDDQFSVERPDGSNFTLKIRSTKLEDSAMYFCASSLTIYEQYFGPGTRLTVT.

This chain uses TRBV30 with TRBJ1-1; tentative D call: TRBD1 (5 bases). Germline V CDR1 and CDR2: GTSNPN, SVGIG (reference sequence). The CDR3 length is 13 residues. The V end was cut by 7 bases, the J end by 2 bases, with 14 bases between. DNA of the CDR3: TGTGCCTCCCGCGGGGCAGTAAACACTGAAGCTTTCTTT. Amino acid sequence: CASRGAVNTEAFF.

J is TRBJ2-3 and V is TRBV6-5, with D hard to call. Germline lookup yields CDR1 MNHEY and CDR2 SVGAGI. The CDR3 has 14 residues. V was trimmed by 7 bases and J by 0 bases, leaving 11 bases between them. CDR3 residues: CASTHIGSTDTQYF. The CDR3 nucleotides are TGTGCCAGCACCCACATCGGGAGCACAGATACGCAGTATTTT.

This rearrangement joins TRBV7-9 to TRBJ2-7; the D gene is possibly TRBD2 (5 bases). Germline loops: CDR1 SEHNR, CDR2 FQNEAQ (reference sequence). V was trimmed by 8 bases and J by 4 bases, leaving 12 bases between them. The CDR3 consists of 12 residues. The CDR3, as DNA: TGTGCCAGCGCGGGCAGAAGATACGAGCAGTACTTC. Residues: CASAGRRYEQYF.

Here the CDR3 DNA reads TGTGCCACCAGCCTGGGACTAGCGGGCGAGACCCAGTACTTC. Its translation: CATSLGLAGETQYF. This rearrangement joins TRBV19 to TRBJ2-5, with 12 bases aligning to TRBD2. V dropped 10 bases and J dropped 5; count of bases not matched to a gene: 8. The length of the CDR3 is 14 residues. Germline V gives CDR1 LNHDA, CDR2 SQIVND (reference sequence).

This clone was seen ten or more times. The chain has TRBV29-1 and TRBJ1-1, with a tentative D call TRBD1 (6 bases). The CDR3 length is 15 residues. The germline V and J ends were trimmed by 4 bases and 5 bases, with 20 bases remaining between them. Germline V CDR1 and CDR2: SQVTM, ANQGSEA. DNA of the CDR3: TGCAGCGTTGTCGATGGAGGGGGGCCGAGAACTGAAGCTTTCTTT. It encodes CSVVDGGGPRTEAFF.

This chain uses TRBV9 with TRBJ2-1; D gene ambiguous. Germline CDR1 reads SGDLS; CDR2 reads YYNGEE. This CDR3 region has 14 residues. Trimming stripped 2 bases from V and 6 bases from J, with 12 bases between. The CDR3 DNA reads TGTGCCAGCAGCGTCGACGCTAGGGCCAATGAGCAGTTCTTC. Translation: CASSVDARANEQFF.

The rearrangement uses TRBV18 and TRBJ2-5; D is undetermined. Germline CDR1 and CDR2: KGHSH and LQKENI. V lost 1 base, J lost 5 bases, and 17 bases lay in between. The CDR3 contains 16 residues. The CDR3 nucleotides read TGTGCCAGCTCACCACTTCATGTCGGGTCTCGTGAGACCCAGTACTTC. It specifies CASSPLHVGSRETQYF.

The chain joins TRBV14 to TRBJ2-7, with a possible D match to TRBD2 (6 bases). V lost 3 bases to trimming and J lost 7 bases, with 13 bases between them. The CDR3 consists of 13 residues. Germline CDR1 SGHDN, CDR2 FVKESK. The CDR3 sequence is CASSQTSGSEQYF. In nucleotides, the CDR3 is TGTGCCAGCAGCCAGACTAGTGGCTCGGAGCAGTACTTC.

This rearrangement joins TRBV12-3 or TRBV12-4 to TRBJ2-1, with a possible D match to TRBD2 (5 bases). The CDR3 consists of 11 residues. V was clipped by 4 bases and J by 12 bases, with 10 bases between them. This CDR3 reads CASSSGTVQFF. CDR3 DNA sequence: TGTGCCAGCAGTTCGGGAACCGTGCAGTTCTTC.

The rearrangement uses TRBV6-2 or TRBV6-3 and TRBJ2-7; D gene uncertain. Between the trimmed V and J ends, which lost 4 bases and 1 base, there was a span of 11 bases. CDR3 length: 14 residues. Germline CDR1 and CDR2: MNHEY and SVGEGT. The CDR3 DNA follows: TGTGCCAGCAGTTTTTGGGCGGAGTCCTACGAGCAGTACTTC. It specifies CASSFWAESYEQYF.

This sequence joins TRBV13 and TRBJ2-7; 7 bases are a match to TRBD2. Germline CDR1 is PRHDT and CDR2 is FYEKMQ (reference sequence). This CDR3 is 14 amino acids long. Trimming cost V 4 bases and J 2 bases; bases outside gene matches: 5. The CDR3: CASSSSGTTYEQYF. CDR3 nucleotides: TGTGCCAGCAGCTCCTCCGGGACTACCTACGAGCAGTACTTC.

This sequence joins TRBV4-2 and TRBJ1-2; D gene unclear. Trimming removed 0 bases at V and 2 bases at J, with 7 bases between. The CDR3 is 14 amino acids. The germline CDR1 and CDR2 sequences are LGHNA and YNFKEQ. This CDR3 is CASSQDFGNYGYTF. The CDR3 coding sequence is TGTGCCAGCAGCCAAGATTTCGGGAACTATGGCTACACCTTC.

The chain uses TRBV4-3 and TRBJ1-2; 7 bases align to TRBD1. In germline, CDR1 is LGHNA, CDR2 YSLEER. The CDR3 extends over 15 amino acids. V was pared by 0 bases and J by 3 bases, with 4 bases of the junction left unmatched. DNA of the CDR3: TGCGCCAGCAGCCAAGATAGACAGGGCGACTATGGCTACACCTTC. Translated: CASSQDRQGDYGYTF.

CDR3: CASSSGSSGRRAYNEQFF. The CDR3 DNA is TGTGCCAGCAGCTCGGGCTCTAGCGGGAGGCGGGCCTACAATGAGCAGTTCTTC. The chain uses TRBV7-8 and TRBJ2-1; 11 bases are shared with TRBD2. Germline CDR1 is SGHVS and CDR2 is FQNEAQ. The CDR3 has 18 amino acids. Trimming removed 4 bases from V and 2 bases from J; junction bases left unmatched: 10.

V is TRBV6-2 or TRBV6-3 and J is TRBJ2-1; 8 bases are a match to TRBD1. CDR1 is MNHEY, CDR2 SVGEGT, per germline. This CDR3 is built from 15 residues. The V and J ends lost 5 bases and 3 bases, in that order; junction bases with no gene match: 6. CDR3 sequence: CASSLDRAGYNEQFF. Written as DNA, the CDR3 is TGTGCCAGCAGTCTGGACAGGGCAGGCTACAATGAGCAGTTCTTC.

This clone showed up just a few times. This chain connects TRBV6-5 to TRBJ2-6, with D possibly TRBD2 on 5 matching bases. The CDR3 has 16 residues. In germline, CDR1 is MNHEY, CDR2 SVGAGI. V gave up 2 bases and J gave up 0 bases, with 8 bases separating them. CDR3 sequence: CASSYDGGSGANVLTF. In DNA form, the CDR3 reads TGTGCCAGCAGTTACGATGGAGGCTCTGGGGCCAACGTCCTGACTTTC.

This chain links TRBV6-6 with TRBJ1-5, with D uncertain. V lost 0 bases, J lost 7 bases, and 10 bases lay in between. The CDR3 runs to 14 residues. Germline CDR1 reads MNHNY; CDR2 reads SVGAGI (reference sequence). The CDR3 nucleotides are TGTGCCAGCAGTTACTCCCAGCCGGAGCAGCCCCAGCATTTT. It encodes CASSYSQPEQPQHF.

J is TRBJ2-1 and V is TRBV19, with TRBD1 matching over 7 bases. The CDR3 runs to 15 residues. Per the germline V gene, CDR1 is LNHDA and CDR2 is SQIVND (reference sequence). Trimming removed 5 bases from V and 6 bases from J; junction bases left unmatched: 10. DNA of the CDR3: TGTGCCAGTAGTCCGGTGGGACAGTTGGGCAATGAGCAGTTCTTC. Translating it yields CASSPVGQLGNEQFF.

A note on this clone: Other DNA sequences from this sample encode an identical CDR3 as well. This chain uses TRBV12-3 or TRBV12-4 with TRBJ2-5; D call uncertain. This CDR3 region has 13 residues. V was trimmed by 3 bases and J by 5 bases, leaving 10 bases between them. The CDR3 nucleotides are TGTGCCAGCAGTTTGGGCCACGGGGAGACCCAGTACTTC. Amino acids: CASSLGHGETQYF.

As DNA, the CDR3 is TGTGCCAGCAGTTACCAGGGGGGGCGCGGCACTGAAGCTTTCTTT. It codes for CASSYQGGRGTEAFF. The chain carries TRBV6-5 and TRBJ1-1, with 7 bases fitting TRBD1. CDR3 length: 15 amino acids. Per the germline V gene, CDR1 is MNHEY and CDR2 is SVGAGI. J gave up 4 bases and V 2 bases, and 7 bases lay outside the gene matches.

This chain joins TRBV6-5 and TRBJ1-4; D gene unclear. V lost 2 bases, J lost 6 bases, and 13 bases lay in between. Per the germline V gene, CDR1 is MNHEY and CDR2 is SVGAGI. The CDR3 has 15 residues. The CDR3 sequence is CASSYERDAYEKLFF. CDR3 nucleotides: TGTGCCAGCAGTTACGAGCGGGATGCTTATGAAAAACTGTTTTTT.

The chain is built from TRBV28 and TRBJ2-7, with D possibly TRBD1 on 5 matching bases. This CDR3 is 12 amino acids long. Germline values: CDR1 MDHEN, CDR2 SYDVKM. V was shortened by 3 bases and J by 7 bases, with 10 bases between the two germline ends. CDR3 coding DNA: TGTGCCAGCAGTTTCCAGGGTGGGGAGCAGTACTTC. Its translation is CASSFQGGEQYF.